The 21 T cell receptor beta chains listed next were all sequenced from one sample in a study of blood T cell repertoires in COVID-19. Sequencing was performed with immunoSEQ multiplex PCR; in TCRdb, only in-frame clones are kept and a portion is missing. This table has about 220,000 clones, 65% to 85% appearing once. The sequenced material came from peripheral blood. The source of these receptors is an older woman with acute or convalescent COVID-19.

This chain joins TRBV6-6 and TRBJ1-2; 8 positions agree with TRBD1. CDR1 and CDR2 (germline): MNHNY, SVGAGI (reference sequence). The CDR3 loop spans 15 amino acids. J lost 7 bases, V lost 6 bases, and 13 bases had no gene match. The CDR3 coding sequence is TGTGCCAGCAGCCCTCAGGGGGCGCTGCTTTCTGGCTACACCTTC. Its translation: CASSPQGALLSGYTF.

V gene TRBV7-2 combines with J gene TRBJ1-5, with D hard to call. In germline, CDR1 is SGHTA, CDR2 FQGNSA. This CDR3 is built from 16 residues. V lost 0 bases and J 5 bases, leaving 14 bases between the germline ends. The CDR3: CASSLARTANYQPQHF. The CDR3 nucleotides are TGTGCCAGCAGCTTAGCCCGTACAGCTAATTATCAGCCCCAGCATTTT.

This chain connects TRBV28 to TRBJ2-7; 8 bases match TRBD2. The CDR3 runs 15 residues. Trimming cost V 6 bases and J 2 bases; bases outside gene matches: 9. Germline CDR1 MDHEN, CDR2 SYDVKM. As DNA, the CDR3 is TGTGCCAGCAGCCCTACCGCGGGGGGCGCCTACGAGCAGTACTTC. Its translation is CASSPTAGGAYEQYF.

The chain joins TRBV5-6 to TRBJ1-6; perhaps TRBD1 as D (5 bases). Between the trimmed V and J ends, which lost 4 bases and 0 bases, there was a span of 14 bases. The germline V gene encodes CDR1 SGHDT and CDR2 YYEEEE. The CDR3 is made up of 17 amino acids. The CDR3 sequence: CASSVWGGSSYNSPLHF. The CDR3 DNA follows: TGTGCCAGCAGCGTATGGGGGGGGAGCTCCTATAATTCACCCCTCCACTTT.

The chain links TRBV19 to TRBJ1-1; 7 nucleotides align to TRBD1. The CDR3 is made up of 15 amino acids. Per germline, CDR1 LNHDA and CDR2 SQIVND (reference sequence). Germline trimming cut 4 bases from V and 6 bases from J; bases unmatched to any gene: 11. The CDR3 nucleotides are TGTGCCAGTAGTAAGGCAAGAACGCAGGGGGCTGAAGCTTTCTTT. It codes for CASSKARTQGAEAFF. Using reference TRBV19 and TRBJ1-1 for the parts outside the CDR3, the full variable domain is DGGITQSPKYLFRKEGQNVTLSCEQNLNHDAMYWYRQDPGQGLRLIYYSQIVNDFQKGDIAEGYSVSREKKESFPLTVTSAQKNPTAFYLCASSKARTQGAEAFFGQGTRLTVV.

The rearrangement joins TRBV28 to TRBJ2-7; D perhaps matches TRBD2 (5 bases). The CDR3 is made up of 12 amino acids. Deletions cut 4 bases from V and 9 bases from J, with 13 bases between. Germline CDR1 is MDHEN and CDR2 is SYDVKM. CDR3 amino acids: CASSSSSSGQYF. The CDR3 nucleotides read TGTGCCAGCAGTTCCTCTAGCTCCGGGCAGTACTTC.

The chain has TRBV28 and TRBJ1-2; 10 bases match TRBD1. The CDR3 consists of 15 residues. V trimming: 5 bases; J trimming: 6 bases; junction bases outside the gene matches: 9. Germline V gives CDR1 MDHEN, CDR2 SYDVKM. CDR3 nucleotide sequence: TGTGCCAGCAGTATCCCGGGACAGGGGCAGGATGGCTACACCTTC. This translates into CASSIPGQGQDGYTF.

This chain connects TRBV7-6 to TRBJ2-3; no clear D. V was clipped by 1 base and J by 1 base, with 9 bases between them. Germline CDR1 is SGHVS and CDR2 is FNYEAQ. This CDR3 contains 15 residues. The CDR3 region has the DNA TGTGCCAGCAGCTTAGATATAGGAGGCACAGATACGCAGTATTTT. Translating it yields CASSLDIGGTDTQYF.

V is TRBV3-1 (or the pseudogene TRBV3-2) and J is TRBJ1-1; D remains ambiguous. Trimming cost V 0 bases and J 5 bases, with 10 bases left between them. There are 14 residues in the CDR3. Looked up from germline, CDR1 is LGHDT and CDR2 is YNNKEL (reference sequence). CDR3 sequence (DNA): TGTGCCAGCAGCCAAGATTTCTCGGGGACTGAAGCTTTCTTT. It specifies CASSQDFSGTEAFF.

The chain has TRBV19 and TRBJ1-5, with TRBD1 identical over 8 bases. Trimming took 3 bases from V and 7 from J; bases not matched to a gene: 14. The length of the CDR3 is 17 residues. Looked up from germline, CDR1 is LNHDA and CDR2 is SQIVND (reference sequence). CDR3 sequence: CASSIQQGGTRRQPQHF. The CDR3 DNA is TGTGCCAGTAGTATCCAACAGGGGGGCACACGTCGCCAGCCCCAGCATTTT.

The chain is built from TRBV5-1 and TRBJ1-4; possibly TRBD1 for D (6 bases). Between the trimmed V and J ends, which lost 4 bases and 8 bases, there was a span of 21 bases. The length of the CDR3 is 16 residues. CDR1 SGHRS and CDR2 YFSETQ come from the germline V gene. CDR3 in amino acids: CASSPGPTGSGEKLFF. CDR3 DNA: TGCGCCAGCAGCCCAGGGCCCACAGGGTCAGGCGAAAAACTGTTTTTT.

This clone has only one observation. CDR3 nucleotides: TGCAGTGCTCAGAAAGCAGATACGCAGTATTTT. The encoded protein is CSAQKADTQYF. The rearrangement joins TRBV20-1 to TRBJ2-3, with D uncertain. V was shortened by 5 bases and J by 4 bases, with 7 bases between the two germline ends. The germline V gene encodes CDR1 DFQATT and CDR2 SNEGSKA (reference sequence). The CDR3 is made up of 11 amino acids.

V usage is TRBV29-1 and J usage is TRBJ2-2, with 8 bases identical to TRBD1. CDR1 is SQVTM, CDR2 ANQGSEA, per germline. V lost 3 bases, J lost 6 bases, and 12 bases stayed unmatched. This CDR3 comprises 16 residues. The CDR3 DNA follows: TGCAGCGTTGATCGTAGCGGACAGGGTCGTTCCGGGGAGCTGTTTTTT. Protein product: CSVDRSGQGRSGELFF.

This clone appeared once. The chain is built from TRBV6-5 and TRBJ2-3; 8 nucleotides agree with TRBD2. V lost 6 bases and J lost 4; bases outside the gene matches: 9. The CDR3 length is 15 residues. Per the germline V gene, CDR1 is MNHEY and CDR2 is SVGAGI. CDR3 DNA sequence: TGTGCCAGCAGAAGAGCGGGGGAGTTTGCAGATACGCAGTATTTT. It encodes CASRRAGEFADTQYF.

The chain joins TRBV9 to TRBJ2-3, with TRBD2 as a possible D gene (7 bases). V gave up 0 bases and J gave up 6 bases, with 11 bases separating them. The CDR3 is 14 residues long. Germline loops: CDR1 SGDLS, CDR2 YYNGEE. As DNA, the CDR3 is TGTGCCAGCAGCGTAGAGGGGGGGGCCGATACGCAGTATTTT. It is translated as CASSVEGGADTQYF.

V gene TRBV15 combines with J gene TRBJ2-5; TRBD1 aligns across 7 bases. Germline lookup yields CDR1 LNHNV and CDR2 YYDKDF (reference sequence). The CDR3 consists of 15 residues. J gave up 2 bases and V 5 bases, and 8 bases lay outside the gene matches. CDR3 protein: CATSQPGTEQETQYF. The CDR3 region has the DNA TGTGCCACCAGCCAACCCGGGACAGAACAAGAGACCCAGTACTTC.

The genes are TRBV7-9 and TRBJ1-1; D possibly corresponds to TRBD1 (5 bases). The CDR3 covers 13 residues. The germline CDR1 and CDR2 sequences are SEHNR and FQNEAQ (reference sequence). The V gene lost 5 bases and the J gene lost 2 bases, with 9 bases spanning the gap. In DNA, the CDR3 is TGTGCCAGCAGCCTACAGGATAACACTGAAGCTTTCTTT. It translates to CASSLQDNTEAFF.

The chain links TRBV30 to TRBJ1-2; D might be TRBD1 (5 bases). V was trimmed by 5 bases and J by 7 bases, leaving 20 bases between them. Looked up from germline, CDR1 is GTSNPN and CDR2 is SVGIG (reference sequence). The CDR3 consists of 14 residues. The CDR3 region has the DNA TGTGCCTGGTCTAGAGGGGCGGGGAGTAGTGGCTACACCTTC. Translating it yields CAWSRGAGSSGYTF. The full variable domain, rest sourced from reference TRBV30 and TRBJ1-2, is SQTIHQWPATLVQPVGSPLSLECTVEGTSNPNLYWYRQAAGRGLQLLFYSVGIGQISSEVPQNLSASRPQDRQFILSSKKLLLSDSGFYLCAWSRGAGSSGYTFGSGTRLTVV.

The chain is built from TRBV27 and TRBJ1-4; 8 bases match TRBD1. The V gene's germline CDR1 is MNHEY and CDR2 SMNVEV (reference sequence). The CDR3 runs to 16 residues. With V trimmed by 1 base and J by 7 bases, 8 bases remained unmatched. CDR3 sequence (DNA): TGTGCCAGCAGTTTATTCGGACAGGGCGGCGCTGAAAAACTGTTTTTT. The encoded protein is CASSLFGQGGAEKLFF.

The rearrangement uses TRBV28 and TRBJ1-1; no reliable D call. Trimming took off 6 bases at V and 1 base at J, with 18 bases between the two ends. The CDR3 runs to 16 residues. Germline-derived CDR1 and CDR2 are MDHEN and SYDVKM. Here the CDR3 DNA reads TGTGCCAGCAGCCTCTTTTTGTCTGACTGGAACACTGAAGCTTTCTTT. It specifies CASSLFLSDWNTEAFF.

In this sample, this clone turned up a few times. Here the CDR3 reads CASSLKGVMNTEAFF. In nucleotides, the CDR3 is TGTGCCAGCAGCTTAAAAGGGGTTATGAACACTGAAGCTTTCTTT. The V gene is TRBV7-9, the J gene TRBJ1-1; D is perhaps TRBD1 (5 bases). The germline V and J ends were trimmed by 2 bases and 0 bases, with 10 bases remaining between them. Germline lookup yields CDR1 SEHNR and CDR2 FQNEAQ (reference sequence). CDR3 length: 15 amino acids.